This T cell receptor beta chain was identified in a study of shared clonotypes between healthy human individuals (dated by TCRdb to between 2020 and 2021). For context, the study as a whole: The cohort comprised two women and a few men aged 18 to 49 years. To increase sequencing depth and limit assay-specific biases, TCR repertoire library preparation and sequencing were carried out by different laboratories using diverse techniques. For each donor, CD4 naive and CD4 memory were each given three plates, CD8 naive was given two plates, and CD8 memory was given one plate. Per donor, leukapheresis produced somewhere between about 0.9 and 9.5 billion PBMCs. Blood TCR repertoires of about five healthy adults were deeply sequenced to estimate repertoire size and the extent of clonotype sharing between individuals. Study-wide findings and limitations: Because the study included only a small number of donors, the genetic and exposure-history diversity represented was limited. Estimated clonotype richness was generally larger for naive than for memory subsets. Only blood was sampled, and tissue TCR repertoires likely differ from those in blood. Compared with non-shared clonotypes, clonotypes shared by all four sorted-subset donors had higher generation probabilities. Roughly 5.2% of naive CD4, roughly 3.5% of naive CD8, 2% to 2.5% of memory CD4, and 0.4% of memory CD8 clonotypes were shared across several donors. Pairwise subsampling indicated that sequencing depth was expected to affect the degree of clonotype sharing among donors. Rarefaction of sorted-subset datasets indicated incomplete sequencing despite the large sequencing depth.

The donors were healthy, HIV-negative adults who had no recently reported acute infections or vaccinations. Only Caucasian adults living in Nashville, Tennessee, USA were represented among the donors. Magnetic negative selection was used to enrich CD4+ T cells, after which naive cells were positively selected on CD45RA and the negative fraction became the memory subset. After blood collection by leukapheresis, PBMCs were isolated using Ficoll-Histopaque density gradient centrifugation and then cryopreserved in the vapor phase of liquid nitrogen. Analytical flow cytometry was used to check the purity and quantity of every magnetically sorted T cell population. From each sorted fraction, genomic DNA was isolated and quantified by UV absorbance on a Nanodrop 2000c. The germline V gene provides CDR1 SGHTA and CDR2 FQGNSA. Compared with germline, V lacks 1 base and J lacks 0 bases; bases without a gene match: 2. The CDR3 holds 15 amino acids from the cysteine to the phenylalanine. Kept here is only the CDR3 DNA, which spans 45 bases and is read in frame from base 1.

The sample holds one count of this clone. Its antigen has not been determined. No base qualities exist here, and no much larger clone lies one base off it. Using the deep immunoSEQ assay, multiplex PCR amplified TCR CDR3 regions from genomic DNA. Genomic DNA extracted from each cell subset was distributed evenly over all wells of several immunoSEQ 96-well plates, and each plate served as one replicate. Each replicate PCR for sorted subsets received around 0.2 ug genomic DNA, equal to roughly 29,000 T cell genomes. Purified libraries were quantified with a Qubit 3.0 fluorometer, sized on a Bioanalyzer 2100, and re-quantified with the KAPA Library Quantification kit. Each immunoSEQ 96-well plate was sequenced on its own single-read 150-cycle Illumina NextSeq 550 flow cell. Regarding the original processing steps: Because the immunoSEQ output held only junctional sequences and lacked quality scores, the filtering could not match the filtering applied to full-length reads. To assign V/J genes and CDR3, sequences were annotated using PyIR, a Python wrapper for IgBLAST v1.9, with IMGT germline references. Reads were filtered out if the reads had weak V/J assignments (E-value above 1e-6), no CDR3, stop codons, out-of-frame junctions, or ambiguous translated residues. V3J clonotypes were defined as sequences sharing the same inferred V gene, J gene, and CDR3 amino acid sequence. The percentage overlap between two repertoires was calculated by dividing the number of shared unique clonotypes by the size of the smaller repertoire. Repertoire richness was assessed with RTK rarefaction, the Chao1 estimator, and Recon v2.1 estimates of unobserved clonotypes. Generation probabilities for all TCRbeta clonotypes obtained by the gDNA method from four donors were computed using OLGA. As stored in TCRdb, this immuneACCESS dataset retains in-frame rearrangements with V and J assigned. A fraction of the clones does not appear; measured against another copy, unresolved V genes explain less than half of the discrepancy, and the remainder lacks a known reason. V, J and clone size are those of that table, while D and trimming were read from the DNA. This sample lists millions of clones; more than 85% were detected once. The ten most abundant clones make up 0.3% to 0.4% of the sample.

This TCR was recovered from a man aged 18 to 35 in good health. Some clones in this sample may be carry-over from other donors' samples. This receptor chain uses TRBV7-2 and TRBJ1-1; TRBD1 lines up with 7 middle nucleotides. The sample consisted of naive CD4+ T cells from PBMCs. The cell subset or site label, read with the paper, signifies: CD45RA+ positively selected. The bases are TGTGCCAGCAGCTTAGGTGGGACAGTGAACACTGAAGCTTTCTTT. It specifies CASSLGGTVNTEAFF.